The 24 T cell receptor beta chains presented below share a single source sample, sequenced in a study of T-cell reconstitution after alpha-beta-depleted transplantation in children. Unique molecular identifiers featured in how the TCRbeta library was prepared. MiXCR was run by TCRdb on the PCR reads, yielding one entry per CDR3 protein. This table has hundreds of thousands of distinct CDR3 sequences, roughly a tenth appearing once. The sequencing used PBMCs, collected before TCRalphabeta/CD19-depleted stem cell transplant. These receptors all come from a child aged 2 to 9 with inherited bone marrow failure, due to receive a stem cell transplant.

Points on this clonotype: A much larger clone sits a single nucleotide away, making a read error possible. This chain joins TRBV20-1 and TRBJ1-4, with a weak D call TRBD1 (5 bases). Trimming took off 2 bases at V and 9 bases at J, with 13 bases between the two ends. Germline V gene data show CDR1 as DFQATT and CDR2 as SNEGSKA (reference sequence). The CDR3 covers 13 residues. The CDR3 reads CSARRAGSQKLFF. CDR3 coding DNA: TGCAGTGCTAGAAGGGCAGGGAGTCAAAAACTGTTTTTT.

This clonotype has a count of ten or more. The chain has TRBV28 and TRBJ2-2; D is undetermined. Trimming pared 7 bases from V and 0 bases from J, leaving 12 bases between. Germline CDR1 and CDR2: MDHEN and SYDVKM. CDR3 length equals 15 residues. The CDR3 sequence is CASTRIPANTGELFF. DNA of the CDR3: TGTGCCAGCACCCGTATTCCCGCGAACACCGGGGAGCTGTTTTTT. Supplemented by reference TRBV28 and TRBJ2-2, the full variable domain reads DVKVTQSSRYLVKRTGEKVFLECVQDMDHENMFWYRQDPGLGLRLIYFSYDVKMKEKGDIPEGYSVSREKKERFSLILESASTNQTSMYLCASTRIPANTGELFFGEGSRLTVL.

This clonotype came up many times. This sequence joins TRBV12-3 or TRBV12-4 and TRBJ2-1; D may be TRBD2 (6 bases). Trimming took off 2 bases at V and 9 bases at J, with 17 bases between the two ends. CDR3 length: 15 amino acids. The DNA for the CDR3 is TGTGCCAGCAGTTTAAGGGCGGGATGGTCCCCTGAGCAGTTCTTC. This translates into CASSLRAGWSPEQFF.

This clonotype was counted many times. V is TRBV6-5 and J is TRBJ2-6; D perhaps matches TRBD1 (5 bases). Trimming removed 2 bases from V and 4 bases from J, with 9 bases in between. The CDR3 runs to 15 residues. The germline CDR1 and CDR2 sequences are MNHEY and SVGAGI. The CDR3 DNA reads TGTGCCAGCAGTTACAGGGGTACCGGGGCCAACGTCCTGACTTTC. Translation: CASSYRGTGANVLTF.

This clonotype was counted at least ten times. The chain employs TRBV12-3 or TRBV12-4 and TRBJ2-1, with TRBD2 identical over 9 bases. V lost 6 bases, J lost 8 bases, and 17 bases stayed unmatched. This CDR3 spans 17 amino acids. CDR3 in amino acids: CASRPRTGTSPSDEQFF. The CDR3 DNA sequence: TGTGCCAGCAGGCCGCGAACCGGGACTAGCCCTTCCGATGAGCAGTTCTTC.

The V gene is TRBV2, the J gene TRBJ2-2; D not resolved. CDR1 SNHLY and CDR2 FYNNEI come from the germline V gene. V lost 7 bases to trimming and J lost 4 bases, with 10 bases between them. CDR3 length equals 13 residues. CDR3 in DNA: TGTGCCAGCACGGCAGACCCCACCGGGGAGCTGTTTTTT. Translated: CASTADPTGELFF.

This clonotype appeared a few times. Written as DNA, the CDR3 is TGCAGTGCTAGAGAGCCCCAACTAGCGGATGAGCAGTTCTTC. As protein: CSAREPQLADEQFF. The chain recombines TRBV20-1 with TRBJ2-1, with 8 positions matching TRBD2. V lost 0 bases and J lost 8; bases outside the gene matches: 6. CDR3 length: 14 amino acids. Germline V CDR1 and CDR2: DFQATT, SNEGSKA (reference sequence).

This clonotype was counted many times. V is TRBV11-2 and J is TRBJ2-5; 12 nucleotides align to TRBD1. V dropped 5 bases and J dropped 9; count of bases not matched to a gene: 4. Germline V CDR1 and CDR2: SGHAT, FQNNGV. The CDR3 has 13 amino acids. CDR3 DNA: TGTGCCAGCAGCCGGGACAGGGGGCCTCCCCAGTACTTC. It codes for CASSRDRGPPQYF. Supplemented by reference TRBV11-2 and TRBJ2-5, the full variable domain reads EAGVAQSPRYKIIEKRQSVAFWCNPISGHATLYWYQQILGQGPKLLIQFQNNGVVDDSQLPKDRFSAERLKGVDSTLKIQPAKLEDSAVYLCASSRDRGPPQYFGPGTRLLVL.

This clonotype was counted many times. The V and J genes are TRBV27 and TRBJ2-1; TRBD2 matches 7 bases. The V segment lost 4 bases and the J segment 11 bases; nucleotides outside the gene matches: 11. CDR3 size: 14 residues. Germline V gene sequence: CDR1 MNHEY, CDR2 SMNVEV (reference sequence). The CDR3 nucleotides read TGTGCCAGCAGTTCTCCGGGACTATCCTCGAAGCAGTTCTTC. This codes for CASSSPGLSSKQFF.

This clonotype occurred many times. CDR3 sequence reads: CAAEGASNEQFF. The CDR3 coding sequence is TGCGCCGCAGAAGGGGCCAGCAATGAGCAGTTCTTC. V and J are TRBV10-2 and TRBJ2-1; a possible D gene is TRBD1 (5 bases). This CDR3 has 12 residues. Germline CDR1 reads WSHSY; CDR2 reads SAAADI. V was clipped by 11 bases and J by 6 bases, with 14 bases between them.

This clonotype was counted at least ten times. The chain is built from TRBV27 and TRBJ1-2, with 7 bases identical to TRBD1. After removal of 2 bases from V and 0 bases from J, the junction contained 3 bases not matched to a gene. This CDR3 has 15 amino acids. The germline V gene encodes CDR1 MNHEY and CDR2 SMNVEV (reference sequence). CDR3 coding DNA: TGTGCCAGCAGTTTAACAGGGGCGGCTAACTATGGCTACACCTTC. Translated, it gives CASSLTGAANYGYTF.

On this clonotype itself: A much larger clonotype is one base distant, so this may be a read error. The V gene is TRBV29-1, the J gene TRBJ1-2; D unclear. V lost 4 bases and J 4 bases, leaving 13 bases between the germline ends. This CDR3 contains 13 residues. CDR1 is SQVTM, CDR2 ANQGSEA, per germline. CDR3 protein: CSVGEVGVYGYTF. CDR3 DNA sequence: TGCAGCGTTGGTGAAGTGGGCGTCTATGGCTACACCTTC.

The rearrangement joins TRBV19 to TRBJ2-3; D remains unclear. Per the germline V gene, CDR1 is LNHDA and CDR2 is SQIVND (reference sequence). The CDR3 covers 13 residues. V dropped 3 bases and J dropped 4 bases, with 8 bases sitting between them. CDR3 loop: CASSMANPDTQYF. CDR3 in DNA: TGTGCCAGTAGTATGGCTAATCCAGATACGCAGTATTTT.

This clonotype was observed at least ten times. The V and J genes are TRBV7-2 and TRBJ2-3; D remains ambiguous. V was pared by 0 bases and J by 0 bases, with 4 bases between. Germline values: CDR1 SGHTA, CDR2 FQGNSA. The length of the CDR3 is 14 residues. In DNA, the CDR3 is TGTGCCAGCAGCTTAGCGGTCAGCACAGATACGCAGTATTTT. This sequence encodes CASSLAVSTDTQYF.

The chain joins TRBV2 to TRBJ2-3; 11 bases map to TRBD2. V lost 6 bases and J lost 2; bases outside the gene matches: 25. The CDR3 consists of 22 residues. Germline CDR1 SNHLY, CDR2 FYNNEI. CDR3 sequence reads: CASRDIRLAGPPPRSNTDTQYF. The CDR3 nucleotides are TGTGCCAGCAGAGACATTAGACTAGCGGGACCCCCCCCAAGGAGCAACACAGATACGCAGTATTTT.

This clonotype was detected ten times or more. V usage is TRBV4-3 and J usage is TRBJ1-6; a possible D gene is TRBD1 (5 bases). This CDR3 contains 14 residues. Between the trimmed V and J ends, which lost 0 bases and 11 bases, there was a span of 11 bases. CDR1 and CDR2 (germline): LGHNA, YSLEER. CDR3 nucleotides: TGCGCCAGCAGCCAAGAGTACAGGTTGACACCCCTCCACTTT. It yields the protein CASSQEYRLTPLHF.

The V call is TRBV27, the J call TRBJ2-7, with 10 bases fitting TRBD2. Germline-derived CDR1 and CDR2 are MNHEY and SMNVEV (reference sequence). The CDR3 contains 16 residues. Losses at the gene ends were 5 bases for V and 0 bases for J; bases not matched to a gene: 7. The CDR3 DNA sequence: TGTGCCAGCAGTCCGACCCCTAGCGGGAGCTCCTACGAGCAGTACTTC. Its protein product is CASSPTPSGSSYEQYF.

This clonotype was seen ten or more times. J is TRBJ2-2 and V is TRBV20-1; the D gene is possibly TRBD2 (5 bases). V was shortened by 6 bases and J by 4 bases, with 18 bases between the two germline ends. Germline V CDR1 and CDR2: DFQATT, SNEGSKA (reference sequence). The CDR3 consists of 15 residues. The CDR3 reads CSAALSGGGTGELFF. Written as DNA, the CDR3 is TGCAGTGCCGCCCTGAGCGGAGGAGGCACCGGGGAGCTGTTTTTT.

About this clonotype itself: A much larger clonotype is one base distant, so this may be a read error. The V and J genes are TRBV4-2 and TRBJ2-3, with D possibly being TRBD2 (6 bases). The CDR3 has 16 residues. Germline V lookup: CDR1 LGHNA, CDR2 YNFKEQ. The V gene lost 0 bases and the J gene lost 1 base, with 11 bases spanning the gap. The CDR3 DNA is TGTGCCAGCAGCCAAGATGTGGCTAGCGGCACAGATACGCAGTATTTT. Its protein is CASSQDVASGTDTQYF.

Ten or more counts support this clonotype. The V gene is TRBV6-5, the J gene TRBJ1-2, with D uncertain. Looked up from germline, CDR1 is MNHEY and CDR2 is SVGAGI. Trimming left V 2 bases short and J 8 bases short, with 12 bases between. There are 13 residues in the CDR3. DNA for the CDR3: TGTGCCAGCAGTTACCCGGGGTCCCGGGGCTACACCTTC. Its protein is CASSYPGSRGYTF.

This clonotype was seen a handful of times. J is TRBJ2-3 and V is TRBV2; D ambiguous. CDR3 length equals 15 residues. CDR1 and CDR2 from the germline V gene are SNHLY and FYNNEI. The V end lost 4 bases, the J end lost 0 bases, and 11 bases lay between the germline ends. CDR3: CASSGAGLSTDTQYF. The CDR3 DNA reads TGTGCCAGCAGTGGGGCCGGATTGAGCACAGATACGCAGTATTTT.

This clonotype occurred many times. The chain links TRBV18 to TRBJ2-2; D remains unclear. This CDR3 contains 13 residues. V gave up 1 base and J gave up 7 bases, with 7 bases separating them. The germline V gene has CDR1 KGHSH and CDR2 LQKENI. As DNA, the CDR3 is TGTGCCAGCTCACCACTGTCGGTCGGGGAGCTGTTTTTT. This translates into CASSPLSVGELFF.

This clonotype was recorded a few times. This chain links TRBV2 with TRBJ1-5, with D tentatively TRBD1 (5 bases). Germline CDR1 SNHLY, CDR2 FYNNEI. Trimming removed 8 bases at V and 1 base at J, with 18 bases between. CDR3 length: 16 amino acids. In nucleotides, the CDR3 is TGTGCCAGCTCCCTCCGGGGGGGGGTCAGCAATCAGCCCCAGCATTTT. Its translation: CASSLRGGVSNQPQHF.

A few counts support this clonotype. The chain has TRBV10-3 and TRBJ1-2, with 9 positions matching TRBD1. CDR1 is ENHRY, CDR2 SYGVKD, per germline. The CDR3 sequence is 14 residues long. With 6 bases clipped from V and 3 bases from J, the junction kept 5 bases outside the gene matches. CDR3 protein: CAISSRQGDYGYTF. The CDR3, as DNA: TGTGCCATCAGCTCCAGACAGGGGGACTATGGCTACACCTTC.